A single sample gave rise to the 5 T cell receptor beta chains below, sequenced in a study of T cell responses to AZD1222 COVID-19 vaccine. Sequencing used immunoSEQ multiplex PCR; TCRdb keeps in-frame clones, though not all of them. The sample has under 90,000 clones, under 90% seen once. The sample was peripheral blood, taken 28 days after the second AZD1222 dose. The receptors shown here come from an adult who received the AZD1222 COVID-19 vaccine.

The V call is TRBV7-2, the J call TRBJ1-5; 8 nucleotides match TRBD1. J gave up 6 bases and V 4 bases, and 8 bases lay outside the gene matches. The CDR3 is made up of 15 amino acids. CDR1 is SGHTA, CDR2 FQGNSA, per germline. CDR3 loop: CASSSQTGVGQPQHF. The CDR3 DNA sequence: TGTGCCAGCAGCTCCCAGACAGGGGTAGGTCAGCCCCAGCATTTT.

The chain carries TRBV28 and TRBJ1-5, with D possibly being TRBD1 (6 bases). Trimming shortened V by 6 bases and J by 1 base, and 13 bases separated the two germline ends. CDR1 is MDHEN and CDR2 is SYDVKM in the germline V gene. The CDR3 has 15 residues. The CDR3 spells CASRLGGPSNQPQHF. CDR3 sequence (DNA): TGTGCCAGCAGGCTTGGGGGCCCAAGCAATCAGCCCCAGCATTTT.

The chain has TRBV4-3 and TRBJ1-4, with 8 bases that match TRBD1. Germline V gives CDR1 LGHNA, CDR2 YSLEER. The CDR3 consists of 16 residues. Trimming at V came to 1 base and at J to 8 bases, leaving 9 bases not matched to a gene. The CDR3 loop is CASSQGPGTGGEKLFF. The CDR3 DNA is TGCGCCAGCAGCCAAGGCCCCGGGACAGGTGGAGAAAAACTGTTTTTT.

This chain links TRBV20-1 with TRBJ2-1; D unresolved. The CDR3 runs to 15 residues. Per germline, CDR1 DFQATT and CDR2 SNEGSKA (reference sequence). Deletions cut 3 bases from V and 6 bases from J, with 18 bases between. CDR3 DNA: TGCAGTGCTAGTATTTGGGCCCCCGTTGGCAATGAGCAGTTCTTC. Protein sequence: CSASIWAPVGNEQFF.

The CDR3 sequence is CASSPTGAPSAFF. The CDR3 bases are TGCGCCAGCAGCCCGACAGGGGCCCCCTCGGCTTTCTTT. The chain recombines TRBV4-1 with TRBJ1-1; 8 nucleotides match TRBD1. CDR1 is MGHRA and CDR2 is YSYEKL in the germline V gene. J was trimmed by 11 bases and V by 4 bases; bases with no gene match: 9. The CDR3 runs to 13 residues.